This entry concerns a single TCR beta chain. The antigen remains unidentified. The data were taken from a study of CD4+ T cells in melanoma. The V segment lost 0 bases and the J segment 0 bases; nucleotides outside the gene matches: 6. Germline-derived CDR1 and CDR2 are SGHVS and FNYEAQ. There are 17 residues in the CDR3. Broader study findings: A reported correlation linked neoantigen-specific CD4+ T cells to CD8+, macrophage and B cell function. Neoantigen-specific CD4+ T cells in melanoma reportedly had diverse differentiation states.

Assay: immunoSEQ multiplex PCR; the TCRdb copy retains only in-frame clones and omits some. The sample has some 21,000 clones, over 70% seen once. The specimen was cells from a culture (not recorded whether cultured in vitro). The sequence was obtained from a human donor with melanoma. The chain combines TRBV7-6 with TRBJ2-3; TRBD2 matches 7 bases. CDR3 sequence reads: CASSLAGTITSTDTQYF. The CDR3 region has the DNA TGTGCCAGCAGCTTAGCAGGGACTATAACTAGCACAGATACGCAGTATTTT.